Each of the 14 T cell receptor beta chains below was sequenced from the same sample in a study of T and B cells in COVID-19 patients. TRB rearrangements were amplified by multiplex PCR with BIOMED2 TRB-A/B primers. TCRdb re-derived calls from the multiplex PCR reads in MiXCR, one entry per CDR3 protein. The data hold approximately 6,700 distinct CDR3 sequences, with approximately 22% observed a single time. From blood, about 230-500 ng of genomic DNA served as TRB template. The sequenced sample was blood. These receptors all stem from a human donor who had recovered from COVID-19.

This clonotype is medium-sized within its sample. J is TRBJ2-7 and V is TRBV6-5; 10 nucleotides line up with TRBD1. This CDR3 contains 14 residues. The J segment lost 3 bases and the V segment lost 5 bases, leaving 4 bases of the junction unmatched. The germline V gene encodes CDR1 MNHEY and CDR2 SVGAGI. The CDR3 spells CASSTRTGGYEQYF. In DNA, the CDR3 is TGTGCCAGCAGTACGCGGACAGGGGGCTACGAGCAGTACTTC.

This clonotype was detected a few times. For the CDR3, the DNA is TGTGCCAGCAGGAGAGGGAGGCCCGAGACGGGGAACACTGAAGCTTTCTTT. Protein sequence: CASRRGRPETGNTEAFF. V is TRBV6-1 and J is TRBJ1-1; D call uncertain. V lost 6 bases, J lost 1 base, and 21 bases lay in between. Per the germline V gene, CDR1 is MNHNS and CDR2 is SASEGT. The CDR3 consists of 17 residues.

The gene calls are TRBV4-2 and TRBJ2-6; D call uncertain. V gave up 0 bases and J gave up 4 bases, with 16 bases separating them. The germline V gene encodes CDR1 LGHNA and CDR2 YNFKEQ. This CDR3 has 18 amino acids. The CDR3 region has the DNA TGTGCCAGCAGCCAAGATGGGGTTAAGCTCAGCGGGGCCAACGTCCTGACTTTC. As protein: CASSQDGVKLSGANVLTF.

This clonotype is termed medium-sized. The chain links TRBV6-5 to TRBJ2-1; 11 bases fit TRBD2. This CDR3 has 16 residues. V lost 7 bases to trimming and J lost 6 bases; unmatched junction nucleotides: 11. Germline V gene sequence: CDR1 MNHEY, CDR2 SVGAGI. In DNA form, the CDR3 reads TGTGCCAGCACCAACTCTATGACTAGCGGGGTCAATGAGCAGTTCTTC. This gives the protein CASTNSMTSGVNEQFF.

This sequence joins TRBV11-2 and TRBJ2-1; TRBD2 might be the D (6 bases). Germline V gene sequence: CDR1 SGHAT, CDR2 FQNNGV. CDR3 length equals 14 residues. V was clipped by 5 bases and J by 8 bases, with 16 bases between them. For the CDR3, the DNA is TGTGCCAGCAGCACCCCCGGGGGTAGCTATGAGCAGTTCTTC. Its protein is CASSTPGGSYEQFF.

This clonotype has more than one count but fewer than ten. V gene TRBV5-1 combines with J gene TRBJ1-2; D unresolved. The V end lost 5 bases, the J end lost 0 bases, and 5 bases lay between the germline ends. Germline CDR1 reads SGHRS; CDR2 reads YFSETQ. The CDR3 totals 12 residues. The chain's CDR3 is CASRSTNYGYTF. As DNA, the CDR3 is TGCGCCAGCAGATCAACTAACTATGGCTACACCTTC.

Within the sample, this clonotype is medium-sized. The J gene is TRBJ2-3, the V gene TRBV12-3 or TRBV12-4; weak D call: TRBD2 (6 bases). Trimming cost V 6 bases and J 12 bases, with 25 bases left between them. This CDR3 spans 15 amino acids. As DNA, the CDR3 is TGTGCCAGCAGGGTCCGGGACTGGACCCTAGGAAGCCAGTATTTT. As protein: CASRVRDWTLGSQYF.

CDR3 nucleotide sequence: TGTGCCAGCAGCCAAGATCTGGACAGGGCGGGCTACACCTTC. Translated, it gives CASSQDLDRAGYTF. This sequence joins TRBV4-2 and TRBJ1-2; 8 nucleotides line up with TRBD1. The CDR3 spans 14 residues. After removal of 0 bases from V and 8 bases from J, the junction contained 5 bases not matched to a gene. Germline-derived CDR1 and CDR2 are LGHNA and YNFKEQ.

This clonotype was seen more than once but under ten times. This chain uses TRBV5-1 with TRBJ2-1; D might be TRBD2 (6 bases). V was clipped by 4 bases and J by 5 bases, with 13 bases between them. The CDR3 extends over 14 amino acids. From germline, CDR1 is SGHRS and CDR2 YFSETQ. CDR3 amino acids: CASSRWTGDNEQFF. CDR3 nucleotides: TGCGCCAGCAGCAGATGGACGGGAGACAATGAGCAGTTCTTC.

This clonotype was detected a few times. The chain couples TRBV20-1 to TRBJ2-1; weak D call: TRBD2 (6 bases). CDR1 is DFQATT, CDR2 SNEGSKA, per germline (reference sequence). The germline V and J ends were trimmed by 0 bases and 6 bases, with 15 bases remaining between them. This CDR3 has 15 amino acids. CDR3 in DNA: TGCAGTGCTAGAGATTGGAGGGGTTTAGGCAATGAGCAGTTCTTC. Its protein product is CSARDWRGLGNEQFF.

The CDR3 region has the DNA TGTGCCAGCAGTTCGCGGGTTCTCGGGGGAGGGATGGAGCAGTACTTC. It translates to CASSSRVLGGGMEQYF. V usage is TRBV28 and J usage is TRBJ2-7; 7 bases align to TRBD2. V gave up 4 bases and J gave up 7 bases; unmatched junction bases: 16. Per the germline V gene, CDR1 is MDHEN and CDR2 is SYDVKM. This CDR3 is 16 amino acids long.

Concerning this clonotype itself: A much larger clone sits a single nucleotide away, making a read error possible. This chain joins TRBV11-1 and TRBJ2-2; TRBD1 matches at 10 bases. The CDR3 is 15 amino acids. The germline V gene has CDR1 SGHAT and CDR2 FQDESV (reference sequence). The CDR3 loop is CASSWTGGTTEELFF. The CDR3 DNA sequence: TGTGCCAGCAGCTGGACAGGGGGTACCACCGAGGAGCTGTTTTTT.

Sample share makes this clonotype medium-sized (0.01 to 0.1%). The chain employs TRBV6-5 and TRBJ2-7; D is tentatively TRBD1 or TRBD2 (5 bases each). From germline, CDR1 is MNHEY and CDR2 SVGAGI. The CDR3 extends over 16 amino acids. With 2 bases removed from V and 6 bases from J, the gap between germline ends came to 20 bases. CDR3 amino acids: CASSYGPGQYGVEQYF. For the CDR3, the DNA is TGTGCCAGCAGTTACGGGCCGGGGCAGTATGGGGTCGAGCAGTACTTC.

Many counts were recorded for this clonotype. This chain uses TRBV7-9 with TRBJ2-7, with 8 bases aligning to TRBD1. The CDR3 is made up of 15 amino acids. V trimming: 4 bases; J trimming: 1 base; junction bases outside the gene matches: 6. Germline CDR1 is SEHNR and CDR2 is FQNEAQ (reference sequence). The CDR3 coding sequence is TGTGCCAGCAGCTCCCAGACAGGGGAATCCTACGAGCAGTACTTC. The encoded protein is CASSSQTGESYEQYF.